Each of the 26 T cell receptor beta chains below was sequenced from the same sample in a study of CD8 T cells in Susac syndrome. The authors reverse transcribed about 0.45 to 1 ug RNA with random hexamers. TCRdb reprocessed the immunoSEQ multiplex PCR reads via MiXCR and lists one record per CDR3 protein. Seen here are just over 150,000 distinct CDR3 sequences, approximately 96% observed once, and the top ten hold approximately 0.17%. The material sequenced was CD4+ T cells from PBMCs. These receptors all come from a human donor with Susac syndrome.

J is TRBJ2-7 and V is TRBV27; D might be TRBD1 (6 bases). The ends were cut back, 0 bases at V and 3 bases at J, with 12 bases in the middle. Germline CDR1 reads MNHEY; CDR2 reads SMNVEV (reference sequence). There are 15 residues in the CDR3. The CDR3 loop is CASSLSGTRFYEQYF. The CDR3 nucleotides are TGTGCCAGCAGTTTATCGGGGACACGGTTCTACGAGCAGTACTTC.

This clonotype was counted a single time. The chain recombines TRBV12-3 or TRBV12-4 with TRBJ1-1; TRBD1 agrees at 7 bases. J gave up 7 bases and V 5 bases, and 7 bases lay outside the gene matches. CDR3 length equals 13 residues. CDR3 loop: CASSGQVRSEAFF. CDR3 DNA: TGTGCCAGCAGTGGACAGGTACGGAGTGAAGCTTTCTTT.

This clonotype was observed once. J is TRBJ2-3 and V is TRBV4-2, with D possibly TRBD2 on 6 matching bases. Between the trimmed V and J ends, which lost 6 bases and 1 base, there was a span of 14 bases. Germline loops: CDR1 LGHNA, CDR2 YNFKEQ. The CDR3 covers 15 residues. The CDR3 DNA sequence: TGTGCCAGCAGTCGCGAGCGGGTGGGCACAGATACGCAGTATTTT. It is translated as CASSRERVGTDTQYF.

The V gene is TRBV4-3, the J gene TRBJ1-2; a weak D match, TRBD1 (5 bases). V was cut by 0 bases and J by 6 bases, with 14 bases left in between. The CDR3 is 15 amino acids. Germline CDR1 reads LGHNA; CDR2 reads YSLEER. The CDR3 DNA reads TGCGCCAGCAGCCAAGATGTTCCAGGGCGGGATGGCTACACCTTC. Its translation is CASSQDVPGRDGYTF.

This sequence joins TRBV3-1 and TRBJ2-5; 9 bases align to TRBD2. The CDR3 totals 17 residues. Trimming at V came to 0 bases and at J to 5 bases, leaving 10 bases not matched to a gene. CDR1 and CDR2 from the germline V gene are LGHDT and YNNKEL (reference sequence). DNA for the CDR3: TGTGCCAGCAGCCAAGAAGTAGCAGGAACTAGCGGGGAGACCCAGTACTTC. It is translated as CASSQEVAGTSGETQYF.

The table lists this clonotype with a count of one. The chain employs TRBV12-3 or TRBV12-4 and TRBJ1-3; no definite D call. The CDR3 consists of 17 residues. V lost 0 bases, J lost 0 bases, and 12 bases lay in between. The DNA for the CDR3 is TGTGCCAGCAGTTTAGCGCTAACGGTGGGCTCTGGAAACACCATATATTTT. Residues: CASSLALTVGSGNTIYF.

This clonotype was seen a single time. The rearrangement links TRBV5-1 to TRBJ2-1; D is perhaps TRBD2 (5 bases). Germline CDR1 and CDR2: SGHRS and YFSETQ. The V and J ends lost 6 bases and 7 bases respectively, with 11 bases between them. The CDR3 is made up of 12 amino acids. The CDR3 spells CASNDGDNEQFF. CDR3 sequence (DNA): TGCGCCAGCAATGACGGGGATAATGAGCAGTTCTTC.

The chain uses TRBV5-1 and TRBJ2-7, with 7 bases lining up with TRBD2. Germline CDR1 and CDR2: SGHRS and YFSETQ. This CDR3 has 12 residues. With V trimmed by 6 bases and J by 5 bases, 5 bases remained unmatched. DNA for the CDR3: TGCGCCAGCATGGGAGGGTATGACGAGCAGTACTTC. This sequence encodes CASMGGYDEQYF.

This sequence joins TRBV7-2 and TRBJ2-5; the D gene could be TRBD1 or TRBD2 (6 bases each). V was cut by 5 bases and J by 4 bases, with 17 bases left in between. The CDR3 loop spans 15 amino acids. CDR1 and CDR2 from the germline V gene are SGHTA and FQGNSA. The CDR3 region has the DNA TGTGCCAGCAGCATAAAGGGGGGAGCCAGAGAGACCCAGTACTTC. As protein: CASSIKGGARETQYF.

The chain links TRBV7-9 to TRBJ2-5, with D possibly matching TRBD1 (6 bases). CDR3 length equals 14 residues. V was shortened by 5 bases and J by 0 bases, with 10 bases between the two germline ends. CDR1 SEHNR and CDR2 FQNEAQ come from the germline V gene (reference sequence). This CDR3 is CASSPGAYQETQYF. CDR3 DNA: TGTGCCAGCAGCCCAGGGGCCTACCAAGAGACCCAGTACTTC. The entire variable domain, with the rest obtained from reference TRBV7-9 and TRBJ2-5, is as follows: DTGVSQNPRHKITKRGQNVTFRCDPISEHNRLYWYRQTLGQGPEFLTYFQNEAQLEKSRLLSDRFSAERPKGSFSTLEIQRTEQGDSAMYLCASSPGAYQETQYFGPGTRLLVL.

The chain employs TRBV4-1 and TRBJ2-7; D is unclear. The CDR3 runs 13 residues. Trimming removed 2 bases at V and 3 bases at J, with 8 bases between. Germline V gene lookup returns CDR1 MGHRA and CDR2 YSYEKL. CDR3 coding DNA: TGCGCCAGCAGCCAAAGTACCTTCTACGAGCAGTACTTC. This gives the protein CASSQSTFYEQYF.

The chain combines TRBV20-1 with TRBJ1-1; no reliable D call. Trimming took off 3 bases at V and 1 base at J, with 12 bases between the two ends. The CDR3 has 14 residues. Germline V CDR1 and CDR2: DFQATT, SNEGSKA (reference sequence). The CDR3 coding sequence is TGCAGTGCTAGGCTCCGCAGGTCGAACACTGAAGCTTTCTTT. As protein: CSARLRRSNTEAFF.

The CDR3 protein is CATSRGRGQLNSPLHF. CDR3 bases: TGTGCCACCAGCAGAGGACGGGGACAGCTAAATTCACCCCTCCACTTT. The genes are TRBV15 and TRBJ1-6; TRBD1 matches at 7 bases. The CDR3 extends over 16 amino acids. Trimming took 1 base from V and 7 from J; bases not matched to a gene: 7. The germline V gene has CDR1 LNHNV and CDR2 YYDKDF (reference sequence).

The gene calls are TRBV4-2 and TRBJ2-1; D gene unclear. V lost 0 bases and J lost 4, with 13 bases in between. Germline-derived CDR1 and CDR2 are LGHNA and YNFKEQ. The CDR3 is made up of 16 amino acids. CDR3 sequence reads: CASSQDSETMYNEQFF. The CDR3 nucleotides are TGTGCCAGCAGCCAAGATTCGGAGACCATGTACAATGAGCAGTTCTTC.

The chain uses TRBV29-1 and TRBJ1-1; a weak D match, TRBD1 (6 bases). V lost 3 bases and J 0 bases, leaving 14 bases between the germline ends. This CDR3 spans 15 amino acids. The germline V gene encodes CDR1 SQVTM and CDR2 ANQGSEA. CDR3: CSVEVTGLMNTEAFF. CDR3 nucleotide sequence: TGCAGCGTTGAGGTCACAGGGTTGATGAACACTGAAGCTTTCTTT. The full variable domain, completed using reference TRBV29-1 and TRBJ1-1, is SAVISQKPSRDICQRGTSLTIQCQVDSQVTMMFWYRQQPGQSLTLIATANQGSEATYESGFVIDKFPISRPNLTFSTLTVSNMSPEDSSIYLCSVEVTGLMNTEAFFGQGTRLTVV.

The V call is TRBV20-1, the J call TRBJ2-5; D not certain. Germline CDR1 reads DFQATT; CDR2 reads SNEGSKA (reference sequence). The CDR3 has 12 residues. The V gene lost 2 bases and the J gene lost 7 bases, with 11 bases spanning the gap. The CDR3 reads CSARTGPGTQYF. CDR3 nucleotides: TGCAGTGCTAGAACGGGCCCGGGGACCCAGTACTTC.

The chain couples TRBV13 to TRBJ2-7, with D uncertain. Looked up from germline, CDR1 is PRHDT and CDR2 is FYEKMQ (reference sequence). The CDR3 spans 12 residues. The germline V and J ends were trimmed by 5 bases and 9 bases, with 14 bases remaining between them. The CDR3 coding sequence is TGTGCCAGCAGCCACCGGTTCTTTGGGCAGTACTTC. It encodes CASSHRFFGQYF.

The gene calls are TRBV6-6 and TRBJ1-2, with TRBD1 identical over 8 bases. There are 16 residues in the CDR3. J gave up 2 bases and V 6 bases, and 11 bases lay outside the gene matches. The V gene's germline CDR1 is MNHNY and CDR2 SVGAGI (reference sequence). This chain's CDR3 is CASSRPTTGGNYGYTF. The CDR3 DNA sequence: TGTGCCAGCAGCCGACCCACCACAGGGGGGAACTATGGCTACACCTTC.

The chain has TRBV7-3 and TRBJ2-3; D gene uncertain. V lost 8 bases and J lost 4, with 16 bases in between. Germline CDR1 SGHTA, CDR2 FQGTGA. This CDR3 is 14 amino acids long. The CDR3 here is CASGAGRGPDTQYF. CDR3 nucleotides: TGTGCCAGCGGAGCAGGAAGAGGTCCAGATACGCAGTATTTT.

In its sample, this clonotype was seen once. This chain joins TRBV12-3 or TRBV12-4 and TRBJ1-1; 7 bases fit TRBD1. Germline trimming cut 6 bases from V and 6 bases from J; bases unmatched to any gene: 7. The CDR3 spans 13 residues. This CDR3 reads CASSPRQGAEAFF. In DNA form, the CDR3 reads TGTGCCAGCAGCCCCCGACAGGGTGCTGAAGCTTTCTTT.

The chain uses TRBV14 and TRBJ1-5; D uncertain. The CDR3 spans 13 residues. Germline CDR1 reads SGHDN; CDR2 reads FVKESK. V was cut by 8 bases and J by 6 bases, with 14 bases left in between. CDR3 sequence: CASSRSGVQPQHF. In DNA, the CDR3 is TGTGCCAGCTCCAGGTCGGGCGTTCAGCCCCAGCATTTT.

This clonotype was detected a few times. This chain joins TRBV5-4 and TRBJ2-1, with 10 positions matching TRBD1. The CDR3 is made up of 14 amino acids. The V segment lost 5 bases and the J segment 5 bases; nucleotides outside the gene matches: 4. Germline CDR1 reads SGHNT; CDR2 reads YYREEE (reference sequence). The CDR3 coding sequence is TGTGCCAGCAGGACAGGGGGCGTCCACAATGAGCAGTTCTTC. Translating gives CASRTGGVHNEQFF. The full variable domain, its missing parts supplied by reference TRBV5-4 and TRBJ2-1, is ETGVTQSPTHLIKTRGQQVTLRCSSQSGHNTVSWYQQALGQGPQFIFQYYREEENGRGNFPPRFSGLQFPNYSSELNVNALELDDSALYLCASRTGGVHNEQFFGPGTRLTVL.

V is TRBV5-4 and J is TRBJ1-1; 8 bases align to TRBD1. The V gene end was trimmed by 6 bases and the J gene end by 6 bases; junction bases not matched to a gene: 10. CDR3 size: 14 residues. Germline CDR1 is SGHNT and CDR2 is YYREEE (reference sequence). The CDR3 DNA is TGTGCCAGCACCACGACAGGGGCTAAGGCTGAAGCTTTCTTT. It codes for CASTTTGAKAEAFF.

The chain is built from TRBV6-5 and TRBJ1-6; D call uncertain. Trimming stripped 4 bases from V and 6 bases from J, with 4 bases between. Germline values: CDR1 MNHEY, CDR2 SVGAGI. There are 12 residues in the CDR3. This CDR3 is CASSLFNSPLHF. CDR3 nucleotide sequence: TGTGCCAGCAGTTTATTTAATTCACCCCTCCACTTT.

The chain has TRBV3-1 and TRBJ2-3; 8 bases line up with TRBD1. J was trimmed by 5 bases and V by 4 bases; bases with no gene match: 2. This CDR3 has 13 amino acids. Germline CDR1 LGHDT, CDR2 YNNKEL (reference sequence). CDR3: CASSRTGQDTQYF. CDR3 nucleotides: TGTGCCAGCAGCCGGACAGGGCAAGATACGCAGTATTTT.

The genes are TRBV7-3 and TRBJ2-1; 7 bases align to TRBD2. The CDR3 runs 15 residues. The germline V gene encodes CDR1 SGHTA and CDR2 FQGTGA. Trimming removed 4 bases from V and 5 bases from J; junction bases left unmatched: 8. The CDR3, as DNA: TGTGCCAGCAGCTGGGACCCCGGGACTAACAATGAGCAGTTCTTC. It encodes CASSWDPGTNNEQFF. The whole variable domain, remainder taken from reference TRBV7-3 and TRBJ2-1, is GAGVSQTPSNKVTEKGKYVELRCDPISGHTALYWYRQSLGQGPEFLIYFQGTGAADDSGLPNDRFFAVRPEGSVSTLKIQRTERGDSAVYLCASSWDPGTNNEQFFGPGTRLTVL.